This TCR beta chain derives from a study of T cell repertoires in urothelial bladder cancer. At the level of the study: Resected lesion stages: three cT0, three cTa, three cT1, three cT2+.

General observations from the study: A single clone reached around 2% in benign versus up to roughly 15% in carcinoma. Carcinoma specimens had fewer T cells than benign specimens.

Data came from immunoSEQ multiplex PCR; TCRdb stores just in-frame clones and leaves some out. There are approximately 9,800 clones in the sample; 58% occur only once, and around 30% lies in the top ten. Turning to this clone: Its antigen remains unknown.

This TCR was sampled from a human donor with urothelial carcinoma. The sequencing sample was made of tumor-infiltrating cells from bladder cancer.

The CDR3 nucleotides read TGTGCCAGCCGTGAGGCCCCAGGGTTAAATCAGCCCCAGCATTTT. The encoded protein is CASREAPGLNQPQHF. The chain couples TRBV6-6 to TRBJ1-5; tentatively, D is TRBD1 (5 bases). V lost 8 bases and J lost 4, with 18 bases in between. The germline gives CDR1 MNHNY, CDR2 SVGAGI (reference sequence). This CDR3 spans 15 amino acids.